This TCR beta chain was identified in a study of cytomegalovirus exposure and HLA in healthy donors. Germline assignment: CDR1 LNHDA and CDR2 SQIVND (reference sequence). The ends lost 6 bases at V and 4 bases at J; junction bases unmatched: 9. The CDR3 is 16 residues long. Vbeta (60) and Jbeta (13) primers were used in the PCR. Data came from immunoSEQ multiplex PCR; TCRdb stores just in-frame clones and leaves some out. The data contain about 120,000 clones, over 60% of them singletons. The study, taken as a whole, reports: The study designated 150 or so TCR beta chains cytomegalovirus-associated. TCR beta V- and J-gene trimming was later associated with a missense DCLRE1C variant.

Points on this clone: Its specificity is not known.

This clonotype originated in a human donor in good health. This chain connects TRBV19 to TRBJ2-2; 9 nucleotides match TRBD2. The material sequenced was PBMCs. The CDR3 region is CASRTRRGGRTGELFF. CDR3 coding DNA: TGTGCCAGTAGGACCCGGCGGGGGGGCCGCACCGGGGAGCTGTTTTTT.